This paragraph reports one T cell receptor (beta chain). The CDR3 sequence is 15 residues long. Germline CDR1 reads MNHEY; CDR2 reads SVGAGI. Trimming at V came to 8 bases and at J to 8 bases, leaving 14 bases not matched to a gene. Profiling relied on immunoSEQ multiplex PCR, and the TCRdb table lists in-frame clones only, not all of them. The data show about 160,000 clones, with about 94% seen just once and 13% to 15% held by the top ten. This record belongs to a study of control samples from healthy donors and cancer patients. Sequenced input: PBMCs. The chain employs TRBV6-5 and TRBJ1-4, with 7 bases matching TRBD1. The sequence was obtained from a man in his sixties with colorectal cancer. CDR3 amino acids: CASATGEALDEKLFF. CDR3 in DNA: TGTGCCAGCGCCACAGGGGAAGCATTGGACGAAAAACTGTTTTTT.